This record looks at one T cell receptor beta chain sequence and its context. Antigen: not known. Since a far larger clone is one base different, this is likely a read error. The data were obtained in a study of beta chain features in type 1 diabetes. Findings and limits, study-wide: Insertions at VDJ junctions were less frequent in type 1 diabetes patients. These patients also deleted more nucleotides at the same junctions.

The germline V gene encodes CDR1 SEHNR and CDR2 FQNEAQ (reference sequence). CDR3 length equals 15 residues. Losses at the gene ends were 5 bases for V and 5 bases for J; bases not matched to a gene: 4. Isolated RNA was reverse transcribed in full, so expressed TCRB transcripts were sequenced. Assay used: immunoSEQ multiplex PCR; TCRdb lists only in-frame clones, some missing. The sample includes about 240,000 clones, about 30% of them seen just once. Central memory, naive, regulatory and stem cell-like memory CD4+ cells were sorted by CD45RO/CCR7/CD25/CD127/CD95/CD27. The gene calls are TRBV7-9 and TRBJ2-1; TRBD2 aligns across 12 bases. The sequenced sample consisted of central memory CD4+ T cells from blood. The source of this sequence is a man younger than 40 in good health. CDR3 protein: CASSDRLAGDNEQFF. DNA of the CDR3: TGTGCCAGCAGCGACCGACTAGCGGGGGACAATGAGCAGTTCTTC.